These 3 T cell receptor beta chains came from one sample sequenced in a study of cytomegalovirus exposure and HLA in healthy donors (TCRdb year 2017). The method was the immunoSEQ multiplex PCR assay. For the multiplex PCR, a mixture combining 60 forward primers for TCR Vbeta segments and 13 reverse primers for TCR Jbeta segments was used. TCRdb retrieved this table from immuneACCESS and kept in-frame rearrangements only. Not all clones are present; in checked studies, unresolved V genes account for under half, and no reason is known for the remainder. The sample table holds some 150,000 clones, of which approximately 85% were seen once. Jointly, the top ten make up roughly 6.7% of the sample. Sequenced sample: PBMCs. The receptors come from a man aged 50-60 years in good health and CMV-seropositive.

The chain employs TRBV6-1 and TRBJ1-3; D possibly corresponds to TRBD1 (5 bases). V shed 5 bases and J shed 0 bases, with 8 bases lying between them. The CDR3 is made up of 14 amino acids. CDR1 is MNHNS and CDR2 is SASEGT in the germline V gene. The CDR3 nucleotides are TGTGCCAGCAGTTCGGACAACTCTGGAAACACCATATATTTT. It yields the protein CASSSDNSGNTIYF.

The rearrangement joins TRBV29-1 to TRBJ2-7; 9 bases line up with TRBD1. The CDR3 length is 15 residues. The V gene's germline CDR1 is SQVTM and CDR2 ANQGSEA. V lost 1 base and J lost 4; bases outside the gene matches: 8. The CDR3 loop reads CSVEVQGAGWYEQYF. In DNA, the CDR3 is TGCAGCGTTGAAGTACAGGGGGCAGGATGGTACGAGCAGTACTTC.

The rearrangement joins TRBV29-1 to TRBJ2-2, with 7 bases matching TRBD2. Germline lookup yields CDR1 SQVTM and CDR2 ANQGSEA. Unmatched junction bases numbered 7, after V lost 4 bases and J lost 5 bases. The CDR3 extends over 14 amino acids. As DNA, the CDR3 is TGCAGCGTTGGGGAAAGGGAGGGAACCGGGGAGCTGTTTTTT. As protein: CSVGEREGTGELFF.